This T cell receptor beta chain was obtained from a study of cytomegalovirus exposure and HLA in healthy donors. V was pared by 8 bases and J by 4 bases, with 6 bases of the junction left unmatched. The CDR3 totals 15 residues. Germline values: CDR1 MNHEY, CDR2 SVGAGI. Healthy individuals who donated bone marrow served as the donors. These donors counted as nominally healthy when sampled, but unrecorded immune exposures were likely. PCR employed 60 Vbeta and 13 Jbeta primers. Libraries were prepared by immunoSEQ multiplex PCR; TCRdb keeps only in-frame clonotypes and omits some of them. Among 90,000 to 130,000 clones listed, more than 75% were seen once.

Sequenced input: PBMCs. The TCR comes from a middle-aged man in good health and CMV-seronegative. The chain recombines TRBV6-5 with TRBJ2-2; TRBD2 agrees at 11 bases. CDR3 in amino acids: CASLGLAGITGELFF. CDR3 nucleotides: TGTGCCAGCCTTGGACTAGCGGGTATCACCGGGGAGCTGTTTTTT.